This T cell receptor beta chain originates from a study of T cells after yellow fever vaccination. Regarding this clonotype: Its antigen is as yet unknown.

The CDR3 totals 15 residues. CDR1 is MNHEY and CDR2 is SVGAGI in the germline V gene. The germline V and J ends were trimmed by 4 bases and 3 bases, with 13 bases remaining between them. Study-level points and caveats: Bulk-population clonotypes that are abundant could appear as contaminants in FACS-sorted repertoires. CD4 and CD8 compartments shared a small share of clonotypes. The secondary response was weaker, and its peak arrived faster, on day 5 versus 15.

TCRdb re-derived calls from the 5' RACE reads in MiXCR, one entry per CDR3 protein. The profile shows some 500,000 distinct CDR3 sequences, roughly 12% of them singletons. Source: PBMCs, taken on the day of the yellow fever booster vaccination. The chain is built from TRBV6-5 and TRBJ1-3; D is unresolved. The clonotype was recovered from a man younger than 45 who received the YFV17D yellow fever vaccine. DNA for the CDR3: TGTGCCAGCAGTTGGACCCCTCGAGATGGAAACACCATATATTTT. This codes for CASSWTPRDGNTIYF.